The clone carrying this T cell receptor beta chain was seen just once. Antigen: not known. This CDR3 spans 14 amino acids. The V gene's germline CDR1 is DFQATT and CDR2 SNEGSKA (reference sequence). Deletions cut 6 bases from V and 2 bases from J, with 16 bases between. The record originates from a study of T cells after yellow fever vaccination. Background on the study: Preparing low-cell-number fractions relied on SMART-Seq v4 Ultra Low Input.

Notes on the study in general: Reappearing after the booster were most of the clones from primary vaccination (roughly 95% CD4, about 88% CD8).

Production of TCR cDNA was by 5'RACE template switching, which also added a universal primer site and UMIs. TCRdb ran MiXCR on the 5' RACE reads and lists one entry per CDR3 protein. The table lists 450,000 to 650,000 distinct CDR3 sequences, 13% of them singletons. The sequencing here drew on PBMCs, taken on the day of the yellow fever booster vaccination. The V and J genes are TRBV20-1 and TRBJ1-2; a weak D match, TRBD1 (5 bases). This TCR was sampled from a young man who received the YFV17D yellow fever vaccine. This CDR3 reads CSARMRTMNYGYTF. CDR3 nucleotides: TGCAGTGCCAGGATGAGGACAATGAACTATGGCTACACCTTC.